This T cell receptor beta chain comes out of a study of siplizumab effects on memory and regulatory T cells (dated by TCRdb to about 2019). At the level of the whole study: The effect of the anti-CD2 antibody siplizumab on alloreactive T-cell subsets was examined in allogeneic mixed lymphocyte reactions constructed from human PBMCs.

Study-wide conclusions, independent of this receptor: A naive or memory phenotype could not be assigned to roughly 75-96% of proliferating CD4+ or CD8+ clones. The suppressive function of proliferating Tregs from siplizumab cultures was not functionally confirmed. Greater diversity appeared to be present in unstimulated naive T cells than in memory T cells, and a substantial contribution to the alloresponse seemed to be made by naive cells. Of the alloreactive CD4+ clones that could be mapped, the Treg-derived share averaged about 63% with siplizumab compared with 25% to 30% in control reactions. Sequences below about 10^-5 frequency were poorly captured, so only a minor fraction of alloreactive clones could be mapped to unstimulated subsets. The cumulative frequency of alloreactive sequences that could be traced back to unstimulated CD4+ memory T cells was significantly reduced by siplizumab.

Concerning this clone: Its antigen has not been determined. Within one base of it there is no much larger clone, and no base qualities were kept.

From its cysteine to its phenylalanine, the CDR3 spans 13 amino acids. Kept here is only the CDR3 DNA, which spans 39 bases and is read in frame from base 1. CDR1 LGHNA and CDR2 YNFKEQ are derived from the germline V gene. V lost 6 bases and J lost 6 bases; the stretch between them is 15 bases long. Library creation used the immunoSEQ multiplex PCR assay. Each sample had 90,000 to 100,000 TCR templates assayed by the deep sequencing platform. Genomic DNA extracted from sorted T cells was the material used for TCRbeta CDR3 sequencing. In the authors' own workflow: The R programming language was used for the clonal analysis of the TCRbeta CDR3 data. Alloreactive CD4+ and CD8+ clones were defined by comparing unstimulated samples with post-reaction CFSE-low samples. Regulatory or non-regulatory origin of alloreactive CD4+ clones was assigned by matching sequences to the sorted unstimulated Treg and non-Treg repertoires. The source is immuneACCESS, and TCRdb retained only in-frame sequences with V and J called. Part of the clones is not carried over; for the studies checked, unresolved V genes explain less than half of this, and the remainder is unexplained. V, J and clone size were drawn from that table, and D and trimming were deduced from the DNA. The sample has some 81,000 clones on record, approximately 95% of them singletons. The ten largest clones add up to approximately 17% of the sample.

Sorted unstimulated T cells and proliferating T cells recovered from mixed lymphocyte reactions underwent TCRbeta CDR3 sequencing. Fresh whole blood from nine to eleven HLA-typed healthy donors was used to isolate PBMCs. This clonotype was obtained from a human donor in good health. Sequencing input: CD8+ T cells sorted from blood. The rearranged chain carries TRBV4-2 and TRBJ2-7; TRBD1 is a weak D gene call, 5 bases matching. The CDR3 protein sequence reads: CASSQSTGTEQYF. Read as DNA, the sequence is TGTGCCAGCAGTCAATCTACAGGTACCGAGCAGTACTTC.